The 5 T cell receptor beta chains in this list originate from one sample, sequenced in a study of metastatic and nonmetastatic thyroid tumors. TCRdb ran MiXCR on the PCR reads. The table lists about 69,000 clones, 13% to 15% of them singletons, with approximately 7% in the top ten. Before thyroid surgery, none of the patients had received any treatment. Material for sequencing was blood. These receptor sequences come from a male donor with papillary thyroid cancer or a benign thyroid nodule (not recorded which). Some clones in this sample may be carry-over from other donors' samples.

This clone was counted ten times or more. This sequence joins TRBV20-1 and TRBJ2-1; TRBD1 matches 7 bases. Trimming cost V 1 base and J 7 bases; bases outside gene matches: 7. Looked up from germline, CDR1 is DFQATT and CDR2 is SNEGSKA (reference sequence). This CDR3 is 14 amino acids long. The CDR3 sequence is CSARGRGLLNEQFF. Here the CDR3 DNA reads TGCAGTGCTAGAGGAAGGGGGCTTTTGAATGAGCAGTTCTTC.

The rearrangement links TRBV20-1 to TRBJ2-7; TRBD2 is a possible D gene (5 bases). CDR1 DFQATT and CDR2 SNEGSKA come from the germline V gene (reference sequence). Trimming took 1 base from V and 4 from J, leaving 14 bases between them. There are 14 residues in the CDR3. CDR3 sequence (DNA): TGCAGTGCTAGAGGCCGGGAAAGAGAGTACGAGCAGTACGTC. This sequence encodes CSARGREREYEQYV.

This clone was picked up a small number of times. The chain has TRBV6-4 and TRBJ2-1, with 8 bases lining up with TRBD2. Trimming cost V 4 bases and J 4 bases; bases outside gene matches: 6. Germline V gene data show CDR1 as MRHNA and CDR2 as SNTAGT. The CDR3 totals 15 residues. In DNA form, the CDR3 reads TGTGCCAGCAGTGCTGGGACTAGTGGATACAATGAGCAGTTCTTC. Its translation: CASSAGTSGYNEQFF.

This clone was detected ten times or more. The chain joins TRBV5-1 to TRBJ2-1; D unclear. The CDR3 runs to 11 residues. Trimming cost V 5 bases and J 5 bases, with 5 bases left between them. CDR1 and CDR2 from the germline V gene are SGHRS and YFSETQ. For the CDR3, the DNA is TGCGCCAGCAGACGGAACAATGAGCAGTTCTTC. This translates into CASRRNNEQFF. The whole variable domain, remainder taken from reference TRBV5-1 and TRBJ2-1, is KAGVTQTPRYLIKTRGQQVTLSCSPISGHRSVSWYQQTPGQGLQFLFEYFSETQRNKGNFPGRFSGRQFSNSRSEMNVSTLELGDSALYLCASRRNNEQFFGPGTRLTVL.

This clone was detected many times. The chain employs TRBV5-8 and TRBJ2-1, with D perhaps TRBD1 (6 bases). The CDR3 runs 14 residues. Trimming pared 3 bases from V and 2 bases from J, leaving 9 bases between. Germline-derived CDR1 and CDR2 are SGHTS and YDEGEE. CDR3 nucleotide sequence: TGTGCCAGCAGCTATGCAGGGGCCTACAATGAGCAGTTCTTC. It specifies CASSYAGAYNEQFF.